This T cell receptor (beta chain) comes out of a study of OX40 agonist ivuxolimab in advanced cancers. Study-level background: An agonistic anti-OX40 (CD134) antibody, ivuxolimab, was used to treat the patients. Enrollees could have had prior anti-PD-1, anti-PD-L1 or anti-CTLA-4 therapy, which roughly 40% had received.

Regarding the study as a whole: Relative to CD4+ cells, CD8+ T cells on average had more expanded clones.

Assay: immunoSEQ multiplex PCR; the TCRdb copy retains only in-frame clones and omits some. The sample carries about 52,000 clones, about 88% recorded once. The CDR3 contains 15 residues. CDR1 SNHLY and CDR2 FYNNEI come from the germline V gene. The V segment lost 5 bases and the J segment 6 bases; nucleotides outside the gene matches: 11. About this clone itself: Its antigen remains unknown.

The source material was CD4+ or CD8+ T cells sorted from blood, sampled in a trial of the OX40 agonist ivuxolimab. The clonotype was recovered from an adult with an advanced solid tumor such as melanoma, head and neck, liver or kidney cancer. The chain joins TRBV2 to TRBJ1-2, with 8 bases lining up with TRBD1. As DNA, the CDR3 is TGTGCCAGCAGTCTATCCCAGGGGGCCCATAATGGCTACACCTTC. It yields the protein CASSLSQGAHNGYTF.